A selection of T cell receptor beta chains follows, all from one sample in a study of cytomegalovirus exposure and HLA in healthy donors. Profiling relied on immunoSEQ multiplex PCR, and the TCRdb table lists in-frame clones only, not all of them. The sample lists over 150,000 clones, roughly 82% occurring once. The sequencing input was PBMCs. Receptors were obtained from a girl aged 5 to 17 in good health and CMV-seropositive. Each CDR3 is given with its conserved first and last residue. The order of the fields is J gene, V gene, D gene, clone size, CDR3 protein, CDR3 DNA. D genes are given only for firm matches. Some rows mark clone size as missing; the rest say once, few, many or name a class of expanded clone.

TRBJ1-2 | TRBV5-1 | - | - | CASSLGQNYGYTF | TGCGCCAGCAGCTTGGGACAAAACTATGGCTACACCTTC
TRBJ2-1 | TRBV4-3 | TRBD2 | - | CASSQDRVSGGDEQFF | TGCGCCAGCAGCCAAGATCGGGTTAGCGGGGGGGATGAGCAGTTCTTC
TRBJ2-7 | TRBV6-5 | - | - | CASSHSGLVLYEQYF | TGTGCCAGCAGCCACTCCGGACTTGTGCTCTACGAGCAGTACTTC
TRBJ2-7 | TRBV19 | TRBD2 | once | CASSSGSSYEQYF | TGTGCCAGTTCTAGCGGGAGTTCCTACGAGCAGTACTTC
TRBJ1-5 | TRBV5-5 | - | - | CASSLSAGASNQPQHF | TGTGCCAGCAGCTTGTCGGCAGGGGCGAGCAATCAGCCCCAGCATTTT
TRBJ2-5 | TRBV5-1 | - | - | CASSLAGKETQYF | TGCGCCAGCAGCTTGGCAGGAAAAGAGACCCAGTACTTC
TRBJ1-5 | TRBV5-8 | - | - | CASSFDSYSNQPQHF | TGTGCCAGCAGCTTCGACAGCTATAGCAATCAGCCCCAGCATTTT
TRBJ1-1 | TRBV2 | - | - | CASSDVNCKTPNTEAFF | TGTGCCAGCAGTGATGTAAATTGTAAGACTCCGAACACTGAAGCTTTCTTT
TRBJ2-7 | TRBV13 | - | - | CASSLGQGGTYEQYF | TGTGCCAGCAGCTTAGGGCAGGGGGGTACCTACGAGCAGTACTTC
TRBJ2-5 | TRBV30 | - | - | CAWSVARPGLETQYF | TGTGCCTGGAGTGTCGCTCGCCCCGGACTGGAGACCCAGTACTTC
TRBJ2-1 | TRBV6-5 | TRBD1 | few | CASSGQGPPYNEQFF | TGTGCCAGCAGTGGACAGGGGCCTCCCTACAATGAGCAGTTCTTC
TRBJ2-5 | TRBV7-8 | - | - | CASSLADSLGTQYF | TGTGCCAGCAGCTTAGCGGACAGTCTGGGGACCCAGTACTTC
TRBJ1-3 | TRBV6-5 | - | - | CASSRDRTGNTIYF | TGTGCCAGCAGTAGAGACAGAACTGGAAACACCATATATTTT
TRBJ2-3 | TRBV7-9 | TRBD2 | once | CAALASGGTDTQYF | TGTGCCGCCTTGGCCAGCGGGGGCACAGATACGCAGTATTTT
TRBJ2-1 | TRBV18 | TRBD2 | - | CASLNWAGGDNNEQFF | TGTGCCAGCCTAAATTGGGCGGGAGGGGACAACAATGAGCAGTTCTTC